These T cell receptor beta chains were read from a single sample in a study of cytomegalovirus exposure and HLA in healthy donors. Generated by immunoSEQ multiplex PCR, the TCRdb table keeps only in-frame clones and is missing some. This table holds about 120,000 clones, 70% found once. Sequences were obtained from PBMCs. These receptors were collected from a man between 25 and 39 years old in good health and CMV-seropositive. The CDR3 runs from the conserved cysteine through the conserved F or W. Each record gives: D gene, CDR3 length, clone size, V gene, J gene, CDR3 DNA, CDR3 protein. D genes are given only for firm matches. Not every row has a clone size; where given, it reads once, few, many or a size class.

d_gene: TRBD2; len: 17; abundance: -; v_gene: TRBV9; j_gene: TRBJ2-3; CDR3nt: TGTGCCAGCAGCGTATCCCTAGCGGGAGGTCCCACAGATACGCAGTATTTT; CDR3aa: CASSVSLAGGPTDTQYF
d_gene: -; len: 16; abundance: -; v_gene: TRBV7-9; j_gene: TRBJ1-2; CDR3nt: TGTGCCAGCAGCGCCGCGGGGGCAGGGAGTTTCGATGGCTACACCTTC; CDR3aa: CASSAAGAGSFDGYTF
d_gene: TRBD1; len: 16; abundance: -; v_gene: TRBV2; j_gene: TRBJ1-4; CDR3nt: TGTGCCAGCAAAAGTCTAAGGACAGGGAAGAATGAAAAACTGTTTTTT; CDR3aa: CASKSLRTGKNEKLFF
d_gene: -; len: 16; abundance: few; v_gene: TRBV9; j_gene: TRBJ1-2; CDR3nt: TGTGCCAGCAGCGTAGTAGCGTCCCGCCTTGACTATGGCTACACCTTC; CDR3aa: CASSVVASRLDYGYTF
d_gene: TRBD1; len: 15; abundance: -; v_gene: TRBV5-8; j_gene: TRBJ2-2; CDR3nt: TGTGCCAGCAGCGCGCAGGGGGTTGGGATCGGGGAGCTGTTTTTT; CDR3aa: CASSAQGVGIGELFF
d_gene: -; len: 16; abundance: -; v_gene: TRBV27; j_gene: TRBJ2-7; CDR3nt: TGTGCCAGCAGTTTCGAGAAGCCCGCGGTGTACTACGAGCAGTACTTC; CDR3aa: CASSFEKPAVYYEQYF
d_gene: -; len: 12; abundance: -; v_gene: TRBV9; j_gene: TRBJ1-2; CDR3nt: TGTGCCAGCAGCGTAGGGAGAGGAGGCTACACCTTC; CDR3aa: CASSVGRGGYTF
d_gene: TRBD2; len: 16; abundance: -; v_gene: TRBV10-2; j_gene: TRBJ2-7; CDR3nt: TGCGCCAGCATTCTGGGACTAGCGGGGGGACCGTACGAGCAGTACTTC; CDR3aa: CASILGLAGGPYEQYF
d_gene: -; len: 13; abundance: few; v_gene: TRBV5-4; j_gene: TRBJ1-1; CDR3nt: TGTGCCAGCAGCGAGGGGGAGTACACTGAAGCTTTCTTT; CDR3aa: CASSEGEYTEAFF
d_gene: TRBD1; len: 14; abundance: few; v_gene: TRBV30; j_gene: TRBJ1-3; CDR3nt: TGTGCCTGGAGTTCAGGGGGATCTGGAAACACCATATATTTT; CDR3aa: CAWSSGGSGNTIYF